The T cell receptor beta chain described here comes from a study of OX40 agonist ivuxolimab in advanced cancers. Background on the study: Patients got intravenous ivuxolimab at 0.01 to 10 mg/kg every 2 weeks. Of the participants, roughly 40% had some prior anti-PD-1, anti-PD-L1 or anti-CTLA-4 therapy, which was allowed. Age averaged about 60 years (range about 20 to 80), and 82.7% were male.

Sequencing was performed with immunoSEQ multiplex PCR; in TCRdb, only in-frame clones are kept and a portion is missing. The sample has about 100,000 clones; about 89% are singletons. Baseline was the first blood sampling point, followed by cycle 4 day 1 and cycle 7 day 1. Germline CDR1 and CDR2: SNHLY and FYNNEI. V lost 7 bases and J lost 5, with 17 bases in between. The length of the CDR3 is 14 residues. Sequenced here: CD4+ or CD8+ T cells sorted from blood, sampled in a trial of the OX40 agonist ivuxolimab. The TCR originated in an adult with an advanced solid tumor such as melanoma, head and neck, liver or kidney cancer. The chain has TRBV2 and TRBJ2-5, with D perhaps TRBD1 or TRBD2 (5 bases each). CDR3 nucleotide sequence: TGTGCCAGCACCAGGGACGGCTACGGCGAGACCCAGTACTTC. This sequence encodes CASTRDGYGETQYF.